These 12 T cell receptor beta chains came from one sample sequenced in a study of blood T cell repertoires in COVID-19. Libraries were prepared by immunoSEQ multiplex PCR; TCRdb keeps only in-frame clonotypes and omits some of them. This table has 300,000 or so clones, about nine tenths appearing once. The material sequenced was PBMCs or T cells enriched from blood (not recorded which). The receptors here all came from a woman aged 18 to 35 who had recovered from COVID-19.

This CDR3 reads CAVSSQIHQPQHF. In nucleotides, the CDR3 is TGTGCCGTATCCTCCCAGATACATCAGCCCCAGCATTTT. The V call is TRBV19, the J call TRBJ1-5; D unclear. Germline lookup yields CDR1 LNHDA and CDR2 SQIVND (reference sequence). The V end lost 11 bases, the J end lost 5 bases, and 16 bases lay between the germline ends. The CDR3 length is 13 residues. The full variable domain, rest sourced from reference TRBV19 and TRBJ1-5, is DGGITQSPKYLFRKEGQNVTLSCEQNLNHDAMYWYRQDPGQGLRLIYYSQIVNDFQKGDIAEGYSVSREKKESFPLTVTSAQKNPTAFYLCAVSSQIHQPQHFGDGTRLSIL.

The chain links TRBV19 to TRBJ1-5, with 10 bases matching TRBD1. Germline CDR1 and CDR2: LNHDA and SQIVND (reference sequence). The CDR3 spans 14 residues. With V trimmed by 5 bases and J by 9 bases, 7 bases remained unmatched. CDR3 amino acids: CASSETGGAGPQHF. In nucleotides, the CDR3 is TGTGCCAGTAGTGAGACAGGGGGCGCGGGGCCCCAGCATTTT.

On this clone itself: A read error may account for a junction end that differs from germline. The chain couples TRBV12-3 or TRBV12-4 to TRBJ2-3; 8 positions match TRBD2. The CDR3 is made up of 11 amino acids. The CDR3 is CASSLGTRGNF. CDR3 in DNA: TGTGCCAGCAGTTTGGGGACTAGAGGGAATTTT.

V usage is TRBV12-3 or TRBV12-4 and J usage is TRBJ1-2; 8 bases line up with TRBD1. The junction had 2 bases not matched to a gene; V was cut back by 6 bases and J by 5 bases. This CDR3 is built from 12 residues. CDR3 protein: CASRQGEYGYTF. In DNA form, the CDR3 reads TGTGCCAGCAGACAGGGGGAGTATGGCTACACCTTC.

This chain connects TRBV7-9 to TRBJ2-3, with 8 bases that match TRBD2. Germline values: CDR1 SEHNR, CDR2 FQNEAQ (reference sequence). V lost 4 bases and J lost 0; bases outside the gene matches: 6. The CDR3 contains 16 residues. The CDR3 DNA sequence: TGTGCCAGCAGCTCCTTACTAGCGGTTAGCACAGATACGCAGTATTTT. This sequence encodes CASSSLLAVSTDTQYF.

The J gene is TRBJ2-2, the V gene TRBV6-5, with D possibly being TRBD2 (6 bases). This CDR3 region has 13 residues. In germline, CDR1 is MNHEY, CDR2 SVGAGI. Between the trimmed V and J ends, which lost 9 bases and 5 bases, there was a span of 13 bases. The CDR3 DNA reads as TGTGCCAGTGGGGTGGAGGGGACCGGGGAGCTGTTTTTT. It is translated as CASGVEGTGELFF.

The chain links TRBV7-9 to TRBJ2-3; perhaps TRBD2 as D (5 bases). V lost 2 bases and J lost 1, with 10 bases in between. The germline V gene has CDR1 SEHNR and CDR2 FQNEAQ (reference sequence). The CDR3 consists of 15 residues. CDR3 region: CASSLPPRGTDTQYF. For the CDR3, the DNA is TGTGCCAGCAGCTTACCCCCGCGGGGCACAGATACGCAGTATTTT.

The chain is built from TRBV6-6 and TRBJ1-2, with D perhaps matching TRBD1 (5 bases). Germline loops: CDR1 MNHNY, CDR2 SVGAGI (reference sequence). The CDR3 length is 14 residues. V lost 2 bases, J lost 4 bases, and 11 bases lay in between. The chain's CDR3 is CASSYPATVYGYTF. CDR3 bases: TGTGCCAGCAGTTACCCCGCGACAGTCTATGGCTACACCTTC.

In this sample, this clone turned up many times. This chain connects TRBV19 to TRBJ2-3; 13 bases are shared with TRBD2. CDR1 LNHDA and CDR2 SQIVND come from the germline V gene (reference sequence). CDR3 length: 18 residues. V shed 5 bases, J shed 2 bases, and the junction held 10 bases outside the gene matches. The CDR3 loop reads CASSLSGLAGPFTDTQYF. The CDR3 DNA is TGTGCCAGTAGTCTGTCGGGACTAGCGGGACCCTTCACAGATACGCAGTATTTT.

CDR3 DNA: TGTGCCAGCAGCGTCTCTAGCGGCAGCTCCTACGAGCAGTACTTC. Its translation: CASSVSSGSSYEQYF. The chain links TRBV7-3 to TRBJ2-7; 7 nucleotides match TRBD2. Germline V CDR1 and CDR2: SGHTA, FQGTGA. Unmatched junction bases numbered 7, after V lost 5 bases and J lost 0 bases. The CDR3 runs to 15 residues.

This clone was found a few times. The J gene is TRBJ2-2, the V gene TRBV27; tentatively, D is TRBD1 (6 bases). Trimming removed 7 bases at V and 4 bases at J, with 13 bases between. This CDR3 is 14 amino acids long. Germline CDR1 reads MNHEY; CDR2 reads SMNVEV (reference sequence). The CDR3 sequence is CASTAGVLTGELFF. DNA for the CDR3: TGTGCCAGCACGGCAGGGGTACTCACCGGGGAGCTGTTTTTT.

DNA for the CDR3: TGTGCCAGCAGTCCTATCGGGAGCGAGTACACCTTC. Translated, it gives CASSPIGSEYTF. The chain joins TRBV6-5 to TRBJ1-2; D remains unclear. Trimming cost V 5 bases and J 11 bases, with 15 bases left between them. The V gene's germline CDR1 is MNHEY and CDR2 SVGAGI. The CDR3 has 12 amino acids.